The source of this T cell receptor (beta chain) is a study of blood T cells in healthy people across ages. Study-level results: There was no known CMV status for donors, so expanded clonotype changes were possibly confounded.

Comments on this clonotype: The antigen remains unidentified.

The J segment lost 2 bases and the V segment lost 4 bases, leaving 5 bases of the junction unmatched. The CDR3 runs 16 residues. Germline-derived CDR1 and CDR2 are LGHDT and YNNKEL (reference sequence). The use of a sample-barcoded 5' primer and a J-beta primer mix characterized a second PCR of about 7 to 12 cycles. A single record per CDR3 protein comes from TCRdb applying MiXCR to the 5' RACE reads. This table holds over a million distinct CDR3 sequences, around 40% found once. V and J are TRBV3-1 and TRBJ1-5; 10 bases agree with TRBD1. The sequence derives from a woman between 18 and 29 years old in good health. The sequenced material came from blood. The CDR3 loop is CASSRGQGRGNQPQHF. The CDR3 nucleotides are TGTGCCAGCAGCCGGGGACAGGGGAGGGGCAATCAGCCCCAGCATTTT. The full variable domain, in which reference TRBV3-1 and TRBJ1-5 provide the parts outside the CDR3, is DTAVSQTPKYLVTQMGNDKSIKCEQNLGHDTMYWYKQDSKKFLKIMFSYNNKELIINETVPNRFSPKSPDKAHLNLHINSLELGDSAVYFCASSRGQGRGNQPQHFGDGTRLSIL.